The sequence of this TCR beta chain was determined in a study of T cell clonotyping in hematopoietic cell transplantation. Worth noting for this clone: Its target is unknown.

Using immunoSEQ multiplex PCR, the repertoire was profiled, and TCRdb retains in-frame clones only, with some absent. Counted here are around 4,800 clones, around 20% occurring once; the ten biggest clones make up around 20%. Study-wide results and caveats: Recipient TCR diversity dropped after transplant; expanded clonotypes rose from day 30 to 180.

The germline V gene has CDR1 MNHEY and CDR2 SMNVEV (reference sequence). Deletions cut 4 bases from V and 6 bases from J, with 19 bases between. The CDR3 loop spans 15 amino acids. The chain combines TRBV27 with TRBJ2-7; D possibly corresponds to TRBD1 (5 bases). The starting material was PBMCs, obtained 180 days after allogeneic stem cell transplant. This TCR came from a male patient in his late teens or twenties who had an allogeneic stem cell transplant, so the T cells may come from the graft donor. Some clones in this sample may be carry-over from other donors' samples. The CDR3 here is CASSSNQGIQGEQYF. CDR3 in DNA: TGTGCCAGCAGTTCAAATCAGGGAATTCAGGGCGAGCAGTACTTC.